The entry below gives a single T cell receptor (beta chain) sequence along with its context. This clonotype was detected only a few times. The clone's antigen remains unknown. Base qualities are not at hand, and no much larger clone is one base apart. Peripheral blood CD8+ and CD4+ T cells from healthy donors, Susac syndrome patients and multiple sclerosis patients were profiled by high-throughput TCR beta sequencing. Healthy donors were included as age- and sex-matched controls. Bulk CD8+ and CD4+ T cells were purified by magnetic negative isolation, whereas CD8+ TEMRA cells were enriched by FACS. Blood was collected in EDTA tubes and processed within 24 hours, with PBMCs isolated through density gradient centrifugation. PBMCs destined for TCR sequencing were cryopreserved in liquid nitrogen and later thawed in a 37 °C water bath. The sorted or isolated CD4+, CD8+ and CD8+ TEMRA cells had a purity of 90% or higher.

The germline V gene (reference sequence) gives CDR1 as MNHNY and CDR2 as SVGAGI. V loses 1 base of germline sequence and J loses 7 bases, and the interval between the two ends is 13 bases. Reading from cysteine to phenylalanine, the CDR3 counts 14 amino acids. CDR3 DNA only is kept here, 42 bases in frame from base 1. RNA was extracted using the RNeasy kit, and about 0.45 to 1 ug of the RNA was reverse transcribed with random hexamers. TCR beta CDR3 regions were amplified with the immunoSEQ multiplex PCR assay covering 54 Vbeta and 13 Jbeta segments. To correct PCR amplification bias, a synthetic template baseline was used for both primer optimization and computational correction. Regarding the original processing steps: Reads were assigned to V, D and J genes according to IMGT and analyzed in immunoSEQ Analyzer, with only productive sequences retained. Clonality was calculated as one minus the Shannon entropy normalized by log2 of the number of productive unique sequences. For each patient and control, public and private clones were evaluated within the 100 most prevalent clones. Susac-specific clones were defined as absent from healthy and MS cohorts, some 1,000 published viral clones and other ImmuneACCESS disease sequences. TCRdb redid the processing of the public reads, applying fastp at Q25 and MiXCR, and retained in-frame beta chains. Rows merge per CDR3 protein into single entries with the most common DNA and genes. The V and J calls come from TCRdb's annotation, not from the publication. The sample profile shows roughly 200,000 distinct CDR3 sequences; roughly 92% of them were found once. Jointly, the top ten make up around 0.1% of the sample.

This specimen comes from a study of CD8 T cells in Susac syndrome (dated by TCRdb to about 2019). Notes on the research overall: The study used repertoire sequencing to test whether antigen drove CD8+ T cell activation and differentiation in Susac syndrome. Results the study describes overall, beyond this receptor: The TCR sequencing and HLA analysis was acknowledged to have included a relatively small number of individuals.

The clonotype comes from a human donor in good health. Recombination linked TRBV6-6 to TRBJ1-2, with an unclear D gene assignment. Sequenced sample: CD4+ T cells from PBMCs. The CDR3 reads as follows: CASSYYSDPSGYTF. The bases read TGTGCCAGCAGTTACTATTCGGATCCTTCTGGCTACACCTTC.